A selection of T cell receptor beta chains follows, all from one sample in a study of shared clonotypes between healthy human individuals. Method: immunoSEQ multiplex PCR; TCRdb's copy keeps in-frame clones and lacks some. The repertoire holds 600,000 to 800,000 clones, with over 60% as singletons. The sample taken for sequencing was memory CD4+ T cells sorted from blood. All receptors come from a woman aged 25 to 39 in good health. The CDR3 runs from the conserved cysteine through the conserved F or W. The D gene is left open where the match is weak. Only part of the rows carry a size: once, few, many, or a class if the clone is expanded.

TRBV7-6	NA	NA	TRBJ2-7	CASSLGPGSYEQYF	TGTGCCAGCAGCTTAGGTCCCGGGTCCTACGAGCAGTACTTC
TRBV4-1	NA	NA	TRBJ1-2	CASSQSSGDGYTF	TGCGCCAGCAGCCAAAGCTCGGGGGATGGCTACACCTTC
TRBV28	many	TRBD1	TRBJ1-5	CASTTGYSNQPQHF	TGTGCCAGCACGACAGGGTATAGCAATCAGCCCCAGCATTTT
TRBV25-1	few	TRBD1	TRBJ1-2	CASSEGWTGSVYGYTF	TGTGCCAGCAGTGAAGGCTGGACAGGGTCGGTATATGGCTACACCTTC
TRBV27	NA	NA	TRBJ1-1	CASMGRSQNGGTEAFF	TGTGCCAGCATGGGGCGCAGTCAAAATGGGGGCACTGAAGCTTTCTTT
TRBV11-2	once	NA	TRBJ2-3	CASSIDFLDTQYF	TGTGCCAGCAGCATCGACTTCCTAGATACGCAGTATTTT
TRBV29-1	few	NA	TRBJ2-5	CSVAQVGETQYF	TGCAGCGTTGCACAGGTGGGGGAGACCCAGTACTTC
TRBV19	NA	NA	TRBJ1-3	CASSIAGTAGNTIYF	TGTGCCAGTAGTATAGCCGGGACCGCAGGAAACACCATATATTTT
TRBV15	once	TRBD2	TRBJ2-7	CATSRAGSSGSYEQYF	TGTGCCACCAGCAGAGCAGGGTCTAGCGGATCCTACGAGCAGTACTTC
TRBV27	few	TRBD2	TRBJ2-1	CASGRASGRNEQFF	TGTGCCAGCGGTAGGGCTAGCGGGAGAAATGAGCAGTTCTTC
TRBV2	few	NA	TRBJ2-3	CASSDYWSSYTQYF	TGTGCCAGCAGTGATTATTGGAGTTCGTATACGCAGTATTTT
TRBV28	few	NA	TRBJ1-5	CASSFHQPQHF	TGTGCCAGCAGTTTTCATCAGCCCCAGCATTTT
TRBV4-1	few	TRBD2	TRBJ2-2	CASSSGRDTGELFF	TGCGCCAGCAGCAGCGGGAGGGACACCGGGGAGCTGTTTTTT
TRBV19	once	NA	TRBJ1-5	CASSIGRGIWQPQHF	TGTGCCAGTAGTATCGGGCGGGGGATCTGGCAGCCCCAGCATTTT
TRBV28	NA	NA	TRBJ1-5	CASSSETNQPQHF	TGTGCCAGCAGCTCCGAAACGAATCAGCCCCAGCATTTT
TRBV19	NA	NA	TRBJ2-7	CASSKGHFPDSYEQYF	TGTGCCAGTAGTAAGGGACATTTTCCTGATTCCTACGAGCAGTACTTC
TRBV10-3	once	TRBD2	TRBJ2-7	CASKGLAGSYEQYF	TGTGCCTCAAAAGGACTAGCGGGCTCCTACGAGCAGTACTTC
TRBV7-8	NA	NA	TRBJ2-7	CASSQQAEQYF	TGTGCCAGCAGCCAACAGGCCGAGCAGTACTTC
TRBV19	NA	TRBD1	TRBJ2-7	CASSIQPGQSYEQYF	TGTGCCAGTAGTATTCAACCGGGACAGTCTTACGAGCAGTACTTC
TRBV19	NA	TRBD1	TRBJ1-5	CASRPGQGKSQPQHF	TGTGCCAGTAGACCGGGACAGGGAAAGAGTCAGCCCCAGCATTTT
TRBV5-6	once	NA	TRBJ1-2	CASSLSSQKNTNYGYTF	TGTGCCAGCAGCTTGAGCAGCCAAAAGAATACGAACTATGGCTACACCTTC
TRBV19	NA	TRBD1	TRBJ2-5	CASSRQGTGEETQYF	TGTGCCAGTAGTAGACAGGGGACGGGGGAAGAGACCCAGTACTTC
TRBV18	NA	NA	TRBJ1-1	CASSPSPPSGVHTEAFF	TGTGCCAGCTCCCCATCCCCCCCGTCGGGAGTTCACACTGAAGCTTTCTTT
TRBV19	few	TRBD1	TRBJ2-5	CASSRTGGLETQYF	TGTGCCAGTAGTAGGACAGGGGGCTTGGAGACCCAGTACTTC
TRBV29-1	few	TRBD1	TRBJ1-6	CSAPPPRNQGQGPSPLHF	TGCAGCGCCCCTCCCCCCCGGAACCAAGGACAGGGGCCATCACCCCTCCACTTT
TRBV11-2	NA	TRBD1	TRBJ2-7	CASGSSGGYSYEQYF	TGTGCCAGCGGATCGTCAGGGGGCTATTCCTACGAGCAGTACTTC
TRBV9	once	TRBD2	TRBJ2-1	CASSFRTSSGEQFF	TGTGCCAGCAGCTTTAGGACTAGCTCAGGTGAGCAGTTCTTC
TRBV30	NA	NA	TRBJ1-4	CAWSVTNEKLFF	TGTGCCTGGAGTGTTACCAATGAAAAACTGTTTTTT
TRBV28	NA	NA	TRBJ2-7	CASSPGVEHEQYF	TGTGCCAGCAGTCCCGGTGTGGAGCACGAGCAGTACTTC
TRBV29-1	NA	NA	TRBJ2-1	CSVGGASITGEQFF	TGCAGCGTTGGCGGGGCTTCTATCACGGGTGAGCAGTTCTTC
TRBV7-2	NA	TRBD2	TRBJ2-3	CASSLQGRGLAVTQYF	TGTGCCAGCAGCTTACAGGGCCGGGGACTAGCAGTTACGCAGTATTTT
TRBV7-9	NA	TRBD1	TRBJ2-2	CASSLLTGVTGELFF	TGTGCCAGCAGCTTATTAACAGGGGTCACCGGGGAGCTGTTTTTT
TRBV25-1	once	NA	TRBJ1-5	CASSEGLDNQPQHF	TGTGCCAGCAGTGAGGGGCTGGACAATCAGCCCCAGCATTTT